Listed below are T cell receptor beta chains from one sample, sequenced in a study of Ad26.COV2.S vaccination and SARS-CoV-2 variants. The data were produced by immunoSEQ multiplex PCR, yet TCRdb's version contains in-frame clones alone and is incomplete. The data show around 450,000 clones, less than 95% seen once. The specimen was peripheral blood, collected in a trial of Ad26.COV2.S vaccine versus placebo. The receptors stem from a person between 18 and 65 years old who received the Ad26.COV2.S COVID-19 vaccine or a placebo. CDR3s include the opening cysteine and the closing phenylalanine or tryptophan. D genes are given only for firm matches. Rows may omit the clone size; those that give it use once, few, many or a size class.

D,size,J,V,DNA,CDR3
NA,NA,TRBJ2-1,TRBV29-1,TGCAGCGTGGGGGGTGGCAATGAGCAGTTCTTC,CSVGGGNEQFF
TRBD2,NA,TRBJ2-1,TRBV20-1,TGCAGTGCTAGTTCCGGGACTAGCGGGTACAATGAGCAGTTCTTC,CSASSGTSGYNEQFF
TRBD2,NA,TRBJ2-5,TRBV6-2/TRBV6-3,TGTGCCAGCAGTCAGGGGACTAGCGGTCACCAAGAGACCCAGTACTTC,CASSQGTSGHQETQYF
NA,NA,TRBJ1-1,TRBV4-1,TGCGCCAGCAGCCAAGACCAGGGGTACACTGAAGCTTTCTTT,CASSQDQGYTEAFF
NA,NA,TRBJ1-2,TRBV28,TGTGCCAGCAGTCAAACAGGAAGGCATGGCTACACCTTC,CASSQTGRHGYTF
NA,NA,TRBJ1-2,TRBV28,TGTGCCAGCAGTTTCCCAGGCCTGGGCTATGGCTACACCTTC,CASSFPGLGYGYTF
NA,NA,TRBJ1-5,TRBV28,TGTGCCAGCAGTTTACCAGGGTGGGGCAATCAGCCCCAGCATTTT,CASSLPGWGNQPQHF
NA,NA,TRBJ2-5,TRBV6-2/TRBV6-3,TGTGCCAGCAGTTACTTTGGAGAGACCCAGTACTTC,CASSYFGETQYF
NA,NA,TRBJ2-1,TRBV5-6,TGTGCCAGCAGCTTGACTAGCCGTAATGAGCAGTTCTTC,CASSLTSRNEQFF
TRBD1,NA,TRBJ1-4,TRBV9,TGTGCCAGCAGCCCGAGACAGGGTGCAACTAATGAAAAACTGTTTTTT,CASSPRQGATNEKLFF
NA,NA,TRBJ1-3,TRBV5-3,TGTGCCAGAAGCTTCCCCCCAGCCTCTGGAAACACCATATATTTT,CARSFPPASGNTIYF
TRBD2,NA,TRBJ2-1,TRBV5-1,TGCGCCAGCAGTGGGACTAGCGGCAGCTCCTACAATGAGCAGTTCTTC,CASSGTSGSSYNEQFF
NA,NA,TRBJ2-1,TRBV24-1,TGTGCCACCAGTGATTTGGGCAGGGCCACCTACAATGAGCAGTTCTTC,CATSDLGRATYNEQFF
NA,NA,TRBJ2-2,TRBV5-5,TGTGCCAGCAGCTTGGACCACACCGGGGAGCTGTTTTTT,CASSLDHTGELFF
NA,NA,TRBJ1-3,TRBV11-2,TGTGCCAGCAGCTTAGCCGCAGTCTCTGGAAACACCATATATTTT,CASSLAAVSGNTIYF
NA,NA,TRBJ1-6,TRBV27,TGTGCCAGCAGCCTTGGGAGGGCTAATTCACCCCTCCACTTT,CASSLGRANSPLHF
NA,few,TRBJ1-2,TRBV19,TGTGCCAGTAGTATAGACAGGGGACGGAACTATGGCTACACCTTC,CASSIDRGRNYGYTF
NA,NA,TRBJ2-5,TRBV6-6,TGTGCCAGCAGTTACTCGTCCGGGAAAGGGGAGACCCAGTACTTC,CASSYSSGKGETQYF
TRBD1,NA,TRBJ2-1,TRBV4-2,TGTGCCAGCAGCCATATCCGGGACAGGGGCGACAATGAGCAGTTCTTC,CASSHIRDRGDNEQFF
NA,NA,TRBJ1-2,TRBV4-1,TGCGCCAGCAGCCAAGCGTCGGGTGGCGGCTATGGCTACACCTTC,CASSQASGGGYGYTF
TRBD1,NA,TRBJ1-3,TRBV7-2,TGTGCCAGCAGCTTAGCGCGGGACAGTCTTCTAACTGGAAACACCATATATTTT,CASSLARDSLLTGNTIYF
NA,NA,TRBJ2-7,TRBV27,TGTGCCAGCAGCCTTGCCGTAGGCGGCTCCTACGAGCAGTACTTC,CASSLAVGGSYEQYF
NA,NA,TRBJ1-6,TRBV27,TGTGCCAGCAGTTTAATATACGTCAATTCACCCCTCCACTTT,CASSLIYVNSPLHF
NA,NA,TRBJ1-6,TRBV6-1,TGTGCCAGCAGTGAAGCGCAGGCCGCCTATAATTCACCCCTCCACTTT,CASSEAQAAYNSPLHF
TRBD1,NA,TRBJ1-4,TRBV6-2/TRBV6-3,TGTGCCAGCAGCCGACCGCGGACAGGGACTAATGAAAAACTGTTTTTT,CASSRPRTGTNEKLFF
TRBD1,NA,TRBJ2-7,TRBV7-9,TGTGCCAGCAGCCCCCCTGCCGGGACAGAAGAATACGAGCAGTACTTC,CASSPPAGTEEYEQYF
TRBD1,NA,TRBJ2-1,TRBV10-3,TGTGCCTCAAGGACAGGAGACAATGAGCAGTTCTTC,CASRTGDNEQFF
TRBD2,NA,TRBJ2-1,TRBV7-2,TGTGCCAGCAGCTTAGAGCGGGTCCGGGGGGATGAGCAGTTCTTC,CASSLERVRGDEQFF
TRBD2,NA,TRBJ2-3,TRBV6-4,TGTGCCAGCAGTGACTCCGGTACTAGCGGGAGGTCCTGCACAGATACGCAGTATTTT,CASSDSGTSGRSCTDTQYF
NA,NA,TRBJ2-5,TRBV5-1,TGCGCCAGCAGCTTTCGGGCCCAAGAGACCCAGTACTTC,CASSFRAQETQYF
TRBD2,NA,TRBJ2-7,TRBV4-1,TGCGCCAGCAGCCAAGATCGGGGGGAGGAGAGGGAGCAGTACTTC,CASSQDRGEEREQYF
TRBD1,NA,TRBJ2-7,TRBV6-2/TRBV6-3,TGTGCCAGCAGTTACGTGACAGGGGCTTACGAGCAGTACTTC,CASSYVTGAYEQYF
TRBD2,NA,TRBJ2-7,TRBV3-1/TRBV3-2,TGTGCCAGCAGCCAAGGCGGGAGTAACAACGAGCAGTACTTC,CASSQGGSNNEQYF
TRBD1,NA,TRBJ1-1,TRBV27,TGTGCCAGCAGTTTCCAGGGGGCAGTTTCGGGGACTGAAGCTTTCTTT,CASSFQGAVSGTEAFF
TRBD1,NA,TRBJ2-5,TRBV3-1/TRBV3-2,TGTGCCAGCAGCCTACAGGGGTGGCAAGAGACCCAGTACTTC,CASSLQGWQETQYF
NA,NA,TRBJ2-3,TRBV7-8,TGTGCCAGCAGCTTATCGGGTCACAACACACACACAGATACGCAGTATTTT,CASSLSGHNTHTDTQYF
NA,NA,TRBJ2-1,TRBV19,TGTGCCAGTAACCTGGGCCCCGAAGGCAATGAGCAGTTCTTC,CASNLGPEGNEQFF
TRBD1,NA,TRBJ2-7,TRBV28,TGTGCCAGCAGTCTAGGGACAGGGGGCGAGCCCATCTACGAGCAGTACTTC,CASSLGTGGEPIYEQYF
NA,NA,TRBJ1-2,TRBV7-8,TGTGCCAGCAGCTTCCTACGGACAGATGGCTACACCTTC,CASSFLRTDGYTF
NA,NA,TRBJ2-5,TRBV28,TGTGCCAGCAGCGGGAGTTTGGAGACCCAGTACTTC,CASSGSLETQYF
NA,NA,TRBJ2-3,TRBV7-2,TGTGCCAGCAGCTTAATGGCGGCTATGACAGATACGCAGTATTTT,CASSLMAAMTDTQYF
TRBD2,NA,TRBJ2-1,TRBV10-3,TGTGCCATCAGTAGACTAGCGGGAGGATTGAATGAGCAGTTCTTC,CAISRLAGGLNEQFF
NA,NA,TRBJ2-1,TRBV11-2,TGTGCCAGCAGCCGTTCTCCCGTTCTAGAACCTCTCTACAATGAGCAGTTCTTC,CASSRSPVLEPLYNEQFF
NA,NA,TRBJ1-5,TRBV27,TGTGCCAGCAGTTTTAAGGGTAGCAATCAGCCCCAGCATTTT,CASSFKGSNQPQHF
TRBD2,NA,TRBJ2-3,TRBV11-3,TGTGCCAGCAGCTCCGGGACTAGCGGGAGGAGGAGCGATACGCAGTATTTT,CASSSGTSGRRSDTQYF
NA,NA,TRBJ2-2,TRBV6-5,TGTGCCAGCAGTTACACAGGACCCGGGGAGCTGTTTTTT,CASSYTGPGELFF
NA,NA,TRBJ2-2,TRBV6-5,TGTGCCAGCAAATCAGACAGACGCACCGGGGAGCTGTTTTTT,CASKSDRRTGELFF
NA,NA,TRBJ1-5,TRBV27,TGTGCCAGCAGTCCCCTAGGACAGTACGGTCAGCCCCAGCATTTT,CASSPLGQYGQPQHF
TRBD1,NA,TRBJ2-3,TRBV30,TGTGCCTGGAGTAATAACAGGGGTTGGACAGATACGCAGTATTTT,CAWSNNRGWTDTQYF
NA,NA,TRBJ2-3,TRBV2,TGTGCCAGCAGCAGCTGGGGGGACAATGGCTTGAAAGATACGCAGTATTTT,CASSSWGDNGLKDTQYF
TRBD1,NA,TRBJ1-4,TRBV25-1,TGTGCCAGCAGTGGGACAGGGGGTGAAAAACTGTTTTTT,CASSGTGGEKLFF
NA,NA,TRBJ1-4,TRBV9,TGTGCCAGCAGCGTAGACGCAACTAATGAAAAACTGTTTTTT,CASSVDATNEKLFF
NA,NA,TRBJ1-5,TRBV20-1,TGCAGTGCCAGTGATGGCGGGGGTCAGCCCCAGCATTTT,CSASDGGGQPQHF
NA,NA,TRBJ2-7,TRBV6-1,TGTGCCAGCAGTGAACGACATTTATACGAGCAGTACTTC,CASSERHLYEQYF
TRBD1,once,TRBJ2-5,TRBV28,TGTGCCAGCAGCAAAAGGGGAACAGGGGGAACGAAGGAGACCCAGTACTTC,CASSKRGTGGTKETQYF
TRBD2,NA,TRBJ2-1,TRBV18,TGTGCCAGCTCACCTAATCGCGGGAGGGTTTACAATGAGCAGTTCTTC,CASSPNRGRVYNEQFF
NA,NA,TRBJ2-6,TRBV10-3,TGTGCCATCAGTGACTTTGGGGGTGTTGGTACTGGGGCCAACGTCCTGACTTTC,CAISDFGGVGTGANVLTF